The entry that follows covers one T cell receptor (beta chain) sequence. TCRdb reanalysed the RT-PCR reads using MiXCR and keeps one entry per CDR3 protein. The table records more than 150,000 distinct CDR3 sequences, roughly 40% of them present only once. This entry is derived from a study of patients and donors after allogeneic stem cell transplantation. The germline V gene has CDR1 SEHNR and CDR2 FQNEAQ (reference sequence). The CDR3 extends over 13 amino acids. Trimming stripped 6 bases from V and 7 bases from J, with 13 bases between. The chain joins TRBV7-9 to TRBJ1-5; maybe TRBD1 (5 bases). This TCR was recovered from a human donor who was either an allogeneic HSCT recipient or a stem cell or donor lymphocyte infusion donor (not recorded which). It is not recorded whose cells these are; they may come from a transplant donor. The specimen was blood, either unsorted or a sorted T cell fraction (not recorded which). The CDR3 DNA reads as TGTGCCAGCAGTGGGGGAGGGTGGCAGCCCCAGCATTTT. Its translation: CASSGGGWQPQHF. The full variable domain, rest sourced from reference TRBV7-9 and TRBJ1-5, is DTGVSQNPRHKITKRGQNVTFRCDPISEHNRLYWYRQTLGQGPEFLTYFQNEAQLEKSRLLSDRFSAERPKGSFSTLEIQRTEQGDSAMYLCASSGGGWQPQHFGDGTRLSIL.